The T cell receptor beta chain described here comes from a study of blood T cell repertoires in COVID-19. Turning to the study itself: From the United States, Italy and Spain came samples of acute and convalescent COVID-19. From T cells, B-cell-depleted T cells, or PBMCs came the material, which was cDNA or gDNA.

The V gene's germline CDR1 is SNHLY and CDR2 FYNNEI. The trim removed 10 bases at V and 8 bases at J, leaving 9 bases unmatched. The CDR3 length is 12 residues. Per the authors' pipeline: Estimates of nucleated cell counts were drawn from the amplification of reference gene primers. Clones were read by immunoSEQ multiplex PCR, and TCRdb kept only the in-frame ones, dropping some. That table gives V, J and clone size, and the DNA gave D and trimming. The sample contains just under 350,000 clones, more than 70% of which appear only once. The sequencing input was peripheral blood. The V call is TRBV2, the J call TRBJ1-2, with 8 positions matching TRBD1. The clonotype was recovered from a woman aged 70-85 years with COVID-19, enrolled during active disease. DNA of the CDR3: TGTGCCACCCAGACAGGGGCCGGGGGCTACACCTTC. This codes for CATQTGAGGYTF.